The sequence of this TCR beta chain was determined in a study of vaccination and CD4 T cells after COVID-19. The wider study: The post-COVID samples were taken a median approximately 100 days after diagnosis, anywhere from 35 to 161. Overlapping SARS-CoV-2, HCoV-NL63, HCoV-OC43 and HCoV-229E spike peptides were used to stimulate cells.

Sequencing of cultured CD4+ T cell DNA used the Oncomine TCR Beta short-read assay. Cultures of CD4+ T cells served as the source for extracting genomic DNA. A single record per CDR3 protein comes from TCRdb applying MiXCR to the PCR reads. This table holds about 16,000 distinct CDR3 sequences, about half found once. Overall study results and limits: Among convalescent patients, a median roughly 86% of reactive clones emerged only after vaccination.

The junction had 6 bases not matched to a gene; V was cut back by 2 bases and J by 4 bases. There are 15 residues in the CDR3. Concerning this clonotype itself: The antigen remains undetermined.

Treatment meaning: roughly 11-day PBMC culture with coronavirus spike peptide pools or control peptides (ViraFEST assay). The source of this sequence is a human donor who had recovered from COVID-19. Specimen: CD4+ T cells from blood, cultured in vitro. The chain recombines TRBV12-3 or TRBV12-4 with TRBJ2-3; 7 nucleotides align to TRBD2. The CDR3 coding sequence is TGTGCCAGCAGTTTATTAGGCGGGAGAGCAGATACGCAGTATTTT. Protein: CASSLLGGRADTQYF.